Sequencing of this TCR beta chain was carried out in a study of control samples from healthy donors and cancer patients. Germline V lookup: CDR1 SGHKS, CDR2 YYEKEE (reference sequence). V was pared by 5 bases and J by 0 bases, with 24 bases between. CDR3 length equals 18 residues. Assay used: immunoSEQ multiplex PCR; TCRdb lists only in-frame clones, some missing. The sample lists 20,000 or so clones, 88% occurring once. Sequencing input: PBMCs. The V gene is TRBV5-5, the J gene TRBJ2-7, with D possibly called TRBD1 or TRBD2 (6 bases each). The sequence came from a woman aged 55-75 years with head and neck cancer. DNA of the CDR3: TGTGCCAGCAGAGGCGAGGACAGATCCTTGCGGGGCTCCTACGAGCAGTACTTC. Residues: CASRGEDRSLRGSYEQYF.